This T cell receptor beta chain was sequenced during a study of blood T cell repertoires in COVID-19. About the study: Spain, Italy and the United States supplied samples that represented acute and convalescent COVID-19. The analysed material was cDNA or gDNA that came from T cells, B-cell-depleted T cells, or PBMCs.

Sequenced by immunoSEQ multiplex PCR; TCRdb stores in-frame clones only, minus some. The data contain over 90,000 clones, roughly 86% of them singletons. The sequenced material came from peripheral blood. The receptor's source is a human donor in a cohort sampled during active COVID-19.

Written as DNA, the CDR3 is TGCAGTGCTAGTCAACAGGCTCCACCCTACGAGCAGTACTTC. This encodes CSASQQAPPYEQYF. The chain has TRBV20-1 and TRBJ2-7, with D possibly being TRBD1 (5 bases). Trimming cost V 3 bases and J 2 bases, with 14 bases left between them. The length of the CDR3 is 14 residues. Per the germline V gene, CDR1 is DFQATT and CDR2 is SNEGSKA (reference sequence).